These T cell receptor beta chains were read from a single sample in a study of high-grade serous ovarian cancer treatment subgroups. Profiling relied on immunoSEQ multiplex PCR, and the TCRdb table lists in-frame clones only, not all of them. The repertoire holds roughly 10,000 clones, with approximately 91% as singletons. Specimen: tumor tissue. The receptors stem from a human donor with high-grade serous ovarian cancer. Each CDR3 is given with its conserved first and last residue. The D gene is left open where the match is weak. Rows may omit the clone size; those that give it use once, few, many or a size class.

v_call	d_call	j_call	clone_size	cdr3_aa	cdr3_nt
TRBV2	TRBD2	TRBJ2-1	-	CASRKTSGVNEQFF	TGTGCCAGCAGAAAGACTAGCGGAGTTAATGAGCAGTTCTTC
TRBV7-2	-	TRBJ1-5	-	CASSEGGFQPQHF	TGTGCCAGCAGCGAGGGGGGGTTTCAGCCCCAGCATTTT
TRBV5-8	TRBD2	TRBJ2-5	-	CASSPMGLPQETQYF	TGTGCCAGCAGCCCGATGGGACTACCTCAAGAGACCCAGTACTTC
TRBV2	-	TRBJ2-1	-	CASSGYNEQFF	TGTGCCAGCAGCGGCTACAATGAGCAGTTCTTC
TRBV5-6	-	TRBJ1-1	-	CASSLGSRIAEAFF	TGTGCCAGCAGCTTGGGTTCGCGGATCGCTGAAGCTTTCTTT
TRBV10-2	-	TRBJ1-4	-	CASSEPPDREKLFF	TGCGCCAGCAGTGAGCCGCCGGACCGCGAAAAACTGTTTTTT
TRBV5-4	TRBD2	TRBJ2-7	once	CASSLTGREGLSRTF	TGTGCCAGCAGCTTAACCGGGCGGGAGGGACTCAGTCGGACCTTC
TRBV2	-	TRBJ2-5	-	CASSVNLQETQYF	TGTGCCAGCAGTGTTAATCTGCAAGAGACCCAGTACTTC
TRBV10-3	TRBD1	TRBJ1-2	-	CAISGDRVAGGYTF	TGTGCCATCAGTGGGGACAGGGTAGCGGGTGGCTACACCTTC
TRBV2	-	TRBJ2-3	once	CASTGETDTQYF	TGTGCCAGCACGGGGGAGACAGATACGCAGTATTTT
TRBV6-5	TRBD1	TRBJ1-2	-	CASRPTGALYGYTF	TGTGCCAGCAGGCCGACAGGGGCGCTCTATGGCTACACCTTC
TRBV6-1	-	TRBJ2-2	-	CASSERDGTQGELFF	TGTGCCAGCAGTGAGAGGGACGGGACCCAGGGGGAGCTGTTTTTT
TRBV28	-	TRBJ1-2	-	CASSRGRAGPYGYTF	TGTGCCAGCAGTCGGGGAAGGGCAGGGCCCTATGGCTACACCTTC
TRBV15	TRBD2	TRBJ2-3	-	CATSRDPGGADTQYF	TGTGCCACCAGCAGAGATCCCGGGGGGGCAGATACGCAGTATTTT
TRBV18	-	TRBJ2-7	-	CASSPRFLTSRSYEQYF	TGTGCCAGCTCACCACGTTTCTTGACTAGTCGGTCCTACGAGCAGTACTTC
TRBV19	TRBD1	TRBJ1-5	few	CASSILPGQGARGNQPQHF	TGTGCCAGTAGTATCCTCCCGGGACAGGGGGCGAGGGGCAATCAGCCCCAGCATTTT